This T cell receptor (beta chain) was captured by sequencing in a study of OX40 agonist ivuxolimab in advanced cancers. Study background: Ivuxolimab, an antibody acting as an agonist of OX40 (CD134), was used to treat patients.

As for this clone: What it binds is not known.

TCRdb's table, derived via immunoSEQ multiplex PCR, lists solely in-frame clones and lacks some. Here the sample spans about 79,000 clones, under 85% being singletons. Sampling of blood occurred at baseline, cycle 4 day 1, and cycle 7 day 1. General study findings and limits: The authors did not determine the antigen specificity of the expanded peripheral T cells.

CDR1 is SGHVS and CDR2 is FQNEAQ in the germline V gene. V shed 4 bases, J shed 4 bases, and the junction held 5 bases outside the gene matches. The CDR3 has 15 residues. The receptor was isolated from an adult with an advanced solid tumor such as melanoma, head and neck, liver or kidney cancer. This sample comprised CD4+ or CD8+ T cells sorted from blood, obtained in a trial of the OX40 agonist ivuxolimab. The J gene is TRBJ1-1, the V gene TRBV7-8; TRBD1 agrees at 11 bases. Written as DNA, the CDR3 is TGTGCCAGCAGCTCCTGGACAGGGGGCATCACTGAAGCTTTCTTT. Translation: CASSSWTGGITEAFF.